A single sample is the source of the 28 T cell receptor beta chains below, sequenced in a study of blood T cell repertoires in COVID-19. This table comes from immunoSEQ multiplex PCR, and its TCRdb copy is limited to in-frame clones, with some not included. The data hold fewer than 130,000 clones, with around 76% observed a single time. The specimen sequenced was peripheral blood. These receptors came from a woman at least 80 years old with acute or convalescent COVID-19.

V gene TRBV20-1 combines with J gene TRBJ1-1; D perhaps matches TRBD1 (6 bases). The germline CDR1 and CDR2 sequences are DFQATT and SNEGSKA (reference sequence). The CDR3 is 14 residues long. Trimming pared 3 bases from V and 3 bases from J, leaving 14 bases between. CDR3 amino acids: CSASTQGLDTEAFF. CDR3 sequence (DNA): TGCAGTGCTAGTACACAGGGTTTGGACACTGAAGCTTTCTTT.

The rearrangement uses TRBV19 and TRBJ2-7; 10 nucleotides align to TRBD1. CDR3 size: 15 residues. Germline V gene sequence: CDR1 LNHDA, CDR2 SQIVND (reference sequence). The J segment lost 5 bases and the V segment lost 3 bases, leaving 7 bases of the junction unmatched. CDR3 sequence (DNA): TGTGCCAGTAGTATTGGGACAGGGGTACTGAACGAGCAGTACTTC. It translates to CASSIGTGVLNEQYF. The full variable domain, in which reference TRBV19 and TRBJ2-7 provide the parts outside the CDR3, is DGGITQSPKYLFRKEGQNVTLSCEQNLNHDAMYWYRQDPGQGLRLIYYSQIVNDFQKGDIAEGYSVSREKKESFPLTVTSAQKNPTAFYLCASSIGTGVLNEQYFGPGTRLTVT.

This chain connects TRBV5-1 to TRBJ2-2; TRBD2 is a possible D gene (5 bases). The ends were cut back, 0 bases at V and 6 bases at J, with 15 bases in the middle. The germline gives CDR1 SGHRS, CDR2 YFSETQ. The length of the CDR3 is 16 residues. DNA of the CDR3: TGCGCCAGCAGCTTGGTACCGGAGGCCGGGGCCGGGGAGCTGTTTTTT. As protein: CASSLVPEAGAGELFF.

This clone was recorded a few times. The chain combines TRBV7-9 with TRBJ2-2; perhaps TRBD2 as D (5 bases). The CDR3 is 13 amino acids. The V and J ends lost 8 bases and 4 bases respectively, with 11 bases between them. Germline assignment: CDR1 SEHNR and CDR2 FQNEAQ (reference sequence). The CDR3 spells CASQAAGTGELFF. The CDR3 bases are TGTGCCAGCCAAGCCGCGGGCACCGGGGAGCTGTTTTTT.

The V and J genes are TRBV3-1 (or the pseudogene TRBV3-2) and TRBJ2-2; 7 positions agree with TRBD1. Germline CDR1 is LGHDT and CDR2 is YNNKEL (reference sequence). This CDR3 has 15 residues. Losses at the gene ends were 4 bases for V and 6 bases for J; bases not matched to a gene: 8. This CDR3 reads CASSLQGNGAGELFF. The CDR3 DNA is TGTGCCAGCAGCCTACAGGGGAACGGGGCCGGGGAGCTGTTTTTT.

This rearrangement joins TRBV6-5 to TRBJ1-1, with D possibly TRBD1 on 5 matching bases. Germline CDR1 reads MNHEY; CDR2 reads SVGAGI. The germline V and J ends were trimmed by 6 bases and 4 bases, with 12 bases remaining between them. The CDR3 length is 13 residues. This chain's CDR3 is CASSPSQGTEAFF. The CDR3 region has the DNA TGTGCCAGCAGCCCATCCCAGGGCACTGAAGCTTTCTTT.

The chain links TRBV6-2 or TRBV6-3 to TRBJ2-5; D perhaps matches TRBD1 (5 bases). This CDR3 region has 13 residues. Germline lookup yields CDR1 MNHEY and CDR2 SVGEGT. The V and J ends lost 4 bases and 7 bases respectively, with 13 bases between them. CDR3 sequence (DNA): TGTGCCAGCAGTTTTGGGGTAGGGGCGACCCAGTACTTC. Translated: CASSFGVGATQYF.

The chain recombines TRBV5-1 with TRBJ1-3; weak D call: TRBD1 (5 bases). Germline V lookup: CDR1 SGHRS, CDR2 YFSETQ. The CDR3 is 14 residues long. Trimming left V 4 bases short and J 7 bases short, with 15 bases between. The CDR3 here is CASSPATGGNTIYF. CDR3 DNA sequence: TGCGCCAGCAGCCCCGCGACGGGGGGGAACACCATATATTTT.

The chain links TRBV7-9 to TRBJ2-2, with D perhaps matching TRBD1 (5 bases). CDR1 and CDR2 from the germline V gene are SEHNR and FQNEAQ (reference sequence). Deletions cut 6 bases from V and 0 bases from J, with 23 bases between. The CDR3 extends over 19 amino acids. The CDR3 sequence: CASRYPLLETVSNTGELFF. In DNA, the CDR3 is TGTGCCAGCAGGTACCCTCTGCTGGAGACAGTGTCGAACACCGGGGAGCTGTTTTTT.

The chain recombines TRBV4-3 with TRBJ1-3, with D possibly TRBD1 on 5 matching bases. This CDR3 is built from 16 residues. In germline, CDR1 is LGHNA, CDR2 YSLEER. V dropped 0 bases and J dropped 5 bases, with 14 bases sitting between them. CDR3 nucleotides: TGCGCCAGCAGCCAAGATGTATCGGACAATCGAAACACCATATATTTT. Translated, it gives CASSQDVSDNRNTIYF.

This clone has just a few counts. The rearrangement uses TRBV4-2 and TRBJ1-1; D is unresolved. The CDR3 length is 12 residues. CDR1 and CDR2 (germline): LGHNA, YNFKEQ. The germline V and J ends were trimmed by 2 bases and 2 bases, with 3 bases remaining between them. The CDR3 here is CASSQQNTEAFF. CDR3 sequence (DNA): TGTGCCAGCAGCCAACAAAACACTGAAGCTTTCTTT.

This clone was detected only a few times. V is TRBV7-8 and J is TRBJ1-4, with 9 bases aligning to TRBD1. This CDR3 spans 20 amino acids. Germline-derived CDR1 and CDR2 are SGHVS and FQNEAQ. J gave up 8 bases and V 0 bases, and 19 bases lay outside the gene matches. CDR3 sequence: CASSLARPFSTGGGGEKLFF. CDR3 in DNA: TGTGCCAGCAGCTTAGCCCGTCCGTTCTCCACAGGGGGCGGAGGGGAAAAACTGTTTTTT.

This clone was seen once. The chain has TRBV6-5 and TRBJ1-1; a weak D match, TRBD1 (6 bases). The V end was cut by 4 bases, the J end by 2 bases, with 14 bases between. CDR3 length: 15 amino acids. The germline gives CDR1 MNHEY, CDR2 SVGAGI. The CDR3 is CASSSPGHLNTEAFF. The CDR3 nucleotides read TGTGCCAGCAGTTCCCCGGGACATCTTAACACTGAAGCTTTCTTT.

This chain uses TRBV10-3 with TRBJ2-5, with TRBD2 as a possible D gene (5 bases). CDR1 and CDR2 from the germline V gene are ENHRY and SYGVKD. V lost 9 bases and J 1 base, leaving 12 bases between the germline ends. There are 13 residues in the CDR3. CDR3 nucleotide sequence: TGTGCCATTGGCGCAGGACTCCAAGAGACCCAGTACTTC. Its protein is CAIGAGLQETQYF.

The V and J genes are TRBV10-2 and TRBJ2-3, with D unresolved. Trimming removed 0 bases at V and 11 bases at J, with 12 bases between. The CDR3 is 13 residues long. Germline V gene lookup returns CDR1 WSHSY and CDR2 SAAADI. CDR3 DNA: TGCGCCAGCAGTGAGTCGATAGATTCTAGGCAGTATTTT. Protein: CASSESIDSRQYF.

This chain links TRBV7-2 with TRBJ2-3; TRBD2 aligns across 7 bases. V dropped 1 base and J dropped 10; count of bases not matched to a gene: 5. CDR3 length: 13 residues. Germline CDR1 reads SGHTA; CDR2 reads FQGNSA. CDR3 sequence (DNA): TGTGCCAGCAGCTTAGGAAGAGGGAGGGCGCAGTATTTT. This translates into CASSLGRGRAQYF.

DNA for the CDR3: TGTGCCAGTGTCTTCCGAGACAGGGGACCCCATAATTCACCCCTCCACTTT. Translated, it gives CASVFRDRGPHNSPLHF. The gene calls are TRBV19 and TRBJ1-6, with TRBD1 matching 8 bases. This CDR3 has 17 residues. CDR1 is LNHDA, CDR2 SQIVND, per germline (reference sequence). V lost 8 bases, J lost 5 bases, and 14 bases stayed unmatched.

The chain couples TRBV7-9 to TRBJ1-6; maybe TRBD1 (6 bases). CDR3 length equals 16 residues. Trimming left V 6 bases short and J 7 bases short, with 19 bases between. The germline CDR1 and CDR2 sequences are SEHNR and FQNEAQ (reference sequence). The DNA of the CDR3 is TGTGCCAGCAGTTATGGCTGGGGGGGCTCGAATTCACCCCTCCACTTT. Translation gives CASSYGWGGSNSPLHF.

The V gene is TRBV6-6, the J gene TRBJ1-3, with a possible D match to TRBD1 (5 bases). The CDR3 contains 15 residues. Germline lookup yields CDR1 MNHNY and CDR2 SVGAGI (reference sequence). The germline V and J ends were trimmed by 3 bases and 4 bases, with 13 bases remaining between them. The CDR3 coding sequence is TGTGCCAGCAGTTATAGCAGGGCTTCCGGAAACACCATATATTTT. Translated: CASSYSRASGNTIYF.

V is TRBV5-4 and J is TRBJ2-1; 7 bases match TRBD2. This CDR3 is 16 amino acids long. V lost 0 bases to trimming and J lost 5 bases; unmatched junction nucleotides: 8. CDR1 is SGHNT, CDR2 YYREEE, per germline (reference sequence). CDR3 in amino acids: CASSLASSGIHNEQFF. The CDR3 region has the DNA TGTGCCAGCAGCTTGGCTTCCAGCGGGATACACAATGAGCAGTTCTTC. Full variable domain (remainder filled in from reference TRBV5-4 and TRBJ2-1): ETGVTQSPTHLIKTRGQQVTLRCSSQSGHNTVSWYQQALGQGPQFIFQYYREEENGRGNFPPRFSGLQFPNYSSELNVNALELDDSALYLCASSLASSGIHNEQFFGPGTRLTVL.

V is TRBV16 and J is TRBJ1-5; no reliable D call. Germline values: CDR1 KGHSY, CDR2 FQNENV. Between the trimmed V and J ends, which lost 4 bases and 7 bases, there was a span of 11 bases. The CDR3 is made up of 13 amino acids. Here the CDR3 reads CASSRREGQPQHF. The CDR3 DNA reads TGTGCCAGCAGCCGACGGGAAGGGCAGCCCCAGCATTTT.

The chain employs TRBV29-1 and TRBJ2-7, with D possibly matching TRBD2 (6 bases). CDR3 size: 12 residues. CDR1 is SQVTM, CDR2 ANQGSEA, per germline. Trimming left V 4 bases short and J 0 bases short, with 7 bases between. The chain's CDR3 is CSVGRDSYEQYF. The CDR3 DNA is TGCAGCGTTGGGAGGGACTCCTACGAGCAGTACTTC.

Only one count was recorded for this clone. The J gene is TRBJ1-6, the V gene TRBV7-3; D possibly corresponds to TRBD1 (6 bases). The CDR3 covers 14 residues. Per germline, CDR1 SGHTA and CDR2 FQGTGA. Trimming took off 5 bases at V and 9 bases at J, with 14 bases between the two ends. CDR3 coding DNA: TGTGCCAGCAGCCCGACAGGAGTGGGTTCACCCCTCCACTTT. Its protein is CASSPTGVGSPLHF.

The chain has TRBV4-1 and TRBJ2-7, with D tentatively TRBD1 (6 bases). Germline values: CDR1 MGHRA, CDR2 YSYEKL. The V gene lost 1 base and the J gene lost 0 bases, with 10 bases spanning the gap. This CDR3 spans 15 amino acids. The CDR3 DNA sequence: TGCGCCAGCAGCCAAGGGACAGCCCTCTCCTACGAGCAGTACTTC. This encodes CASSQGTALSYEQYF.

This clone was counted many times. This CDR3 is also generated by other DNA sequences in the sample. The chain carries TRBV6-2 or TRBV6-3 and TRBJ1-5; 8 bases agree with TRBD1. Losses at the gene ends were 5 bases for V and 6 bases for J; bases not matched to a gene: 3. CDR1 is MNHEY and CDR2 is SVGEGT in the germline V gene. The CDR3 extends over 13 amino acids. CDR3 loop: CASSTQGGQPQHF. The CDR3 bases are TGTGCCAGCAGTACACAGGGGGGTCAGCCCCAGCATTTT.

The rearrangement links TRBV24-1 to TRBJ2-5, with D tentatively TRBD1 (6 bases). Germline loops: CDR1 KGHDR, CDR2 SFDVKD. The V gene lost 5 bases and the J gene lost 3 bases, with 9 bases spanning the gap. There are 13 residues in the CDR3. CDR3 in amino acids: CATSGRTEETQYF. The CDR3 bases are TGTGCCACCAGTGGTCGGACAGAAGAGACCCAGTACTTC.

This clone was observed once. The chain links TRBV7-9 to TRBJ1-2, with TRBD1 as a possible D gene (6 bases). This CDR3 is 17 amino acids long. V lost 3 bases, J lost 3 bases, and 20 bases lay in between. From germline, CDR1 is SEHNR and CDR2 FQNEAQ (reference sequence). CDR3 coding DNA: TGTGCCAGCAGCTTCAATCTTAGGACAGTCAGCGACTATGGCTACACCTTC. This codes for CASSFNLRTVSDYGYTF. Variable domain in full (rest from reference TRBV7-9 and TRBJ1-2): DTGVSQNPRHKITKRGQNVTFRCDPISEHNRLYWYRQTLGQGPEFLTYFQNEAQLEKSRLLSDRFSAERPKGSFSTLEIQRTEQGDSAMYLCASSFNLRTVSDYGYTFGSGTRLTVV.

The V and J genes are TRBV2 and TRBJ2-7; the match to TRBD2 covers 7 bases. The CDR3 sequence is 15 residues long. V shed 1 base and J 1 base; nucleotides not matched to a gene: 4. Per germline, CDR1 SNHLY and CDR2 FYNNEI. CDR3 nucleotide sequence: TGTGCCAGCAGTGAAGATACGGGGGGTTCCTACGAGCAGTACTTC. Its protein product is CASSEDTGGSYEQYF.